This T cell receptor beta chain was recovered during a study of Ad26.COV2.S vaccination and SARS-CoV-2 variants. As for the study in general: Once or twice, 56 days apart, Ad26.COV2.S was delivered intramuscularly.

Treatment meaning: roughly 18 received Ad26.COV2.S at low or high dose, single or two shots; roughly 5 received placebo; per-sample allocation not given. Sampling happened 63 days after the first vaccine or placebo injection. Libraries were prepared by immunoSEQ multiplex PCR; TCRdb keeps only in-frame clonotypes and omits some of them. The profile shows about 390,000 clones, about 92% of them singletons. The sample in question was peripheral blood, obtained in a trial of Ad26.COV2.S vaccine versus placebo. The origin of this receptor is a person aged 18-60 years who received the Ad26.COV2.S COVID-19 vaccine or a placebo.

CDR3 residues: CASRPRGGAEQYF. The CDR3 nucleotides are TGTGCCAGCAGGCCCCGGGGGGGGGCCGAGCAGTACTTC. The chain uses TRBV6-5 and TRBJ2-7; 8 bases are shared with TRBD2. The CDR3 extends over 13 amino acids. Germline CDR1 reads MNHEY; CDR2 reads SVGAGI. The ends lost 6 bases at V and 6 bases at J; junction bases unmatched: 7.